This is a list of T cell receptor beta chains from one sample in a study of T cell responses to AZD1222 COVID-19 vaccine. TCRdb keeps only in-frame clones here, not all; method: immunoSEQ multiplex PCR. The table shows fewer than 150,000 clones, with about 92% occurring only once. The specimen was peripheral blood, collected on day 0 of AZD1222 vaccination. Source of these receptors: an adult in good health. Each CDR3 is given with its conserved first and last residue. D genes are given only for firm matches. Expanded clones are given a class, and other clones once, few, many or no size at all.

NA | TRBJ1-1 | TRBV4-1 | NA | CASSQDQGFEAFF | TGCGCCAGCAGCCAAGATCAAGGGTTTGAAGCTTTCTTT
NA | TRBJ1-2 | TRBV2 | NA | CASRNTASGSYTF | TGTGCCAGCCGCAATACAGCGTCAGGAAGCTACACCTTC
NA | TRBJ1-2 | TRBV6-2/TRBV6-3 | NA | CASSYSTGGYYGYTF | TGTGCCAGCAGTTACTCGACGGGAGGGTACTATGGCTACACCTTC
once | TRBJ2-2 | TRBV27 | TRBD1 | CASSFGLLWGQGPNTGELFF | TGTGCCAGCAGTTTTGGCTTGCTATGGGGACAGGGGCCCAACACCGGGGAGCTGTTTTTT
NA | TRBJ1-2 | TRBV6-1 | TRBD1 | CASSEGLGQGIYYGYTF | TGTGCCAGCAGTGAAGGATTGGGACAGGGGATCTACTATGGCTACACCTTC
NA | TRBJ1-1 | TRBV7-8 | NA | CASSLIDGGGEVNTEAFF | TGTGCCAGCAGCTTGATCGACGGGGGAGGGGAAGTGAACACTGAAGCTTTCTTT
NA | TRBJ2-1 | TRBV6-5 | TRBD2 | CASRDGGLVEQFF | TGTGCCAGCAGGGACGGGGGGTTGGTTGAGCAGTTCTTC
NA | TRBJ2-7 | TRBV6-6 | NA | CASSLTVAGEQYF | TGTGCCAGCAGCTTGACTGTGGCTGGCGAGCAGTACTTC
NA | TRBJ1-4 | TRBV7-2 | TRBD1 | CASSAVPQGLSEKLFF | TGTGCCAGCAGCGCAGTACCACAGGGGCTTAGCGAAAAACTGTTTTTT
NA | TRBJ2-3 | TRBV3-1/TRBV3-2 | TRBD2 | CASSPTSGGAADTQYF | TGTGCCAGCAGCCCCACGAGCGGGGGGGCCGCAGATACGCAGTATTTT
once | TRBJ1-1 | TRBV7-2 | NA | CASSLARGLEAFF | TGTGCCAGCAGCTTAGCCAGGGGACTCGAAGCTTTCTTT
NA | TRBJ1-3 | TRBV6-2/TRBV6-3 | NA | CASSLLGGDTIYF | TGTGCCAGCAGTCTACTCGGAGGGGACACCATATATTTT
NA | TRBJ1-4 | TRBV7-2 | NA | CASSLAGRPNEKLFF | TGTGCCAGCAGCTTAGCCGGCAGGCCTAATGAAAAACTGTTTTTT
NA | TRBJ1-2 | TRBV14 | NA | CASSQVNRALGYTF | TGTGCCAGCAGCCAAGTAAACAGGGCCTTGGGCTACACCTTC
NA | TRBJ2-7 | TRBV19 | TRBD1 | CASSIAGQGTYEQYF | TGTGCCAGTAGTATAGCGGGACAGGGGACCTACGAGCAGTACTTC
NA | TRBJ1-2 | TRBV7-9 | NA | CASRGDQGRYTF | TGTGCCAGCAGGGGAGATCAGGGTCGCTACACCTTC
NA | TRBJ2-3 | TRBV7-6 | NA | CASSPHSQGITDTQYF | TGTGCCAGCAGCCCACATAGTCAGGGGATCACAGATACGCAGTATTTT
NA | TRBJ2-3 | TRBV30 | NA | CAWDNSADTQYF | TGTGCCTGGGACAACAGTGCAGATACGCAGTATTTT
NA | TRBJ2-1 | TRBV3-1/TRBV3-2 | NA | CASSQGSRLGSNEQFF | TGTGCCAGCAGCCAAGGAAGCCGCCTGGGGTCCAATGAGCAGTTCTTC
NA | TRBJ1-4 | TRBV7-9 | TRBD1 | CASSPRGRFNEKLFF | TGTGCCAGCAGCCCCAGGGGGCGGTTTAATGAAAAACTGTTTTTT
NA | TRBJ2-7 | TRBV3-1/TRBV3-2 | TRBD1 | CASSQTSRQGSSYEQYF | TGTGCCAGCAGCCAAACATCAAGACAGGGTAGCTCCTACGAGCAGTACTTC
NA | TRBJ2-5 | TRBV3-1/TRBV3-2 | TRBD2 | CASSPGTTQETQYF | TGTGCCAGCAGCCCCGGGACTACTCAAGAGACCCAGTACTTC
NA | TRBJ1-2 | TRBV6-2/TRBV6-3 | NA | CASSYPGEDYGYTF | TGTGCCAGCAGTTACCCGGGAGAAGACTATGGCTACACCTTC
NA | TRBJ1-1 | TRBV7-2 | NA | CASSLEGFGTEAFF | TGTGCCAGCAGCTTAGAAGGCTTCGGAACTGAAGCTTTCTTT
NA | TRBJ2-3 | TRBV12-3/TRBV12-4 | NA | CASTQSGYTQYF | TGTGCCAGCACTCAATCTGGGTATACGCAGTATTTT
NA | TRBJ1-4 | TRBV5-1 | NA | CASRLKWGLGEKLFF | TGCGCCAGCAGGCTAAAGTGGGGGCTAGGTGAAAAACTGTTTTTT
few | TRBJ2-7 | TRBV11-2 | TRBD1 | CASSLGDSESYEQYF | TGTGCCAGCAGCTTAGGGGACAGCGAATCCTACGAGCAGTACTTC
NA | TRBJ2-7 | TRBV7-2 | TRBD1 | CASSLEGTGRKVSYEQYF | TGTGCCAGCAGCTTAGAGGGGACAGGGCGAAAAGTTAGCTACGAGCAGTACTTC
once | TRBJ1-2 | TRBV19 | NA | CASSIELLYGYTF | TGTGCCAGTAGTATCGAACTCCTCTATGGCTACACCTTC